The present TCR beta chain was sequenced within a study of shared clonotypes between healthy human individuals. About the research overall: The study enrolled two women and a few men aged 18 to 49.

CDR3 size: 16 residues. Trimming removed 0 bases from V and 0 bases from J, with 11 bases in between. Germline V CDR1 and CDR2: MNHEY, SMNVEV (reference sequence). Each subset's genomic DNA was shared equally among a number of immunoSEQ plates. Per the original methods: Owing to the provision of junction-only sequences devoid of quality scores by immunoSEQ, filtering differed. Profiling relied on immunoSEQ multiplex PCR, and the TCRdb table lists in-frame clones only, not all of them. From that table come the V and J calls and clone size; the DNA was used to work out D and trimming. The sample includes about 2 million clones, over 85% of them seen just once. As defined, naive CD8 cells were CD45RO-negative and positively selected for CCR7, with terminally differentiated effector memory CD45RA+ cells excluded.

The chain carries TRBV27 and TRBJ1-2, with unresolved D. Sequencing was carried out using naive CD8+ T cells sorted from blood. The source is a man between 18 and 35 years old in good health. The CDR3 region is CASSLSVGEANYGYTF. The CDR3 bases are TGTGCCAGCAGTTTATCGGTGGGAGAAGCTAACTATGGCTACACCTTC.